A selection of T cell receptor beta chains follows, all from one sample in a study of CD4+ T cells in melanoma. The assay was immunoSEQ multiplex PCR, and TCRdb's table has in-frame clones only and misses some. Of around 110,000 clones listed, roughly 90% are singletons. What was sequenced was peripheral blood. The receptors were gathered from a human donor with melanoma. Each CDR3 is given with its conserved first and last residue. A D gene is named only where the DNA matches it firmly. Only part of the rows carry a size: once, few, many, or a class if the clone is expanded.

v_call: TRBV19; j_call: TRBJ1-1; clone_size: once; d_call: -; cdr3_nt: TGTGCCAGTAGTATCGGCAGAACGAACACTGAAGCTTTCTTT; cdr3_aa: CASSIGRTNTEAFF
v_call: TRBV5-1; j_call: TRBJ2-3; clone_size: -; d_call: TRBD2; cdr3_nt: TGCGCCAGCAGCTCCCTAGCGGAGGCAGATACGCAGTATTTT; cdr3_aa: CASSSLAEADTQYF
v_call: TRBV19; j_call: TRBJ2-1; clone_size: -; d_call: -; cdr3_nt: TGTGCCAGTAGTGGCGGGACAAATCAGAATGAGCAGTTCTTC; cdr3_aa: CASSGGTNQNEQFF
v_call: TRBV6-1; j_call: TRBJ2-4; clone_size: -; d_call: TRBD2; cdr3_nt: TGTGCCAGCACCCGGAGCGGGAGTGGAAACATTCAGTACTTC; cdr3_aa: CASTRSGSGNIQYF
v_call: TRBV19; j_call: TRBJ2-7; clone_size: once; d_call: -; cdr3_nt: TGTGCCAGTACGGGCAGGGACTACGAGCAGTACTTC; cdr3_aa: CASTGRDYEQYF
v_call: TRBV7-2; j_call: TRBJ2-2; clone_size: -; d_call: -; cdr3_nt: TGTGCCAGCAGCCCATCCCCTAGCTCGGCGAACACCGGGGAGCTGTTTTTT; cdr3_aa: CASSPSPSSANTGELFF
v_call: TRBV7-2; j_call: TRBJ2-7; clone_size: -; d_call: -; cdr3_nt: TGTGCCAGCAGCTTAGGATATAGTGGGGGCCAGGGCGAGCAGTACTTC; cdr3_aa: CASSLGYSGGQGEQYF
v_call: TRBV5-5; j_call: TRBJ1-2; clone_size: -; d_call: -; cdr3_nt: TGTGCCAGCAGCTTGGGAGGGGGGATCGACTATGGCTACACCTTC; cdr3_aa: CASSLGGGIDYGYTF
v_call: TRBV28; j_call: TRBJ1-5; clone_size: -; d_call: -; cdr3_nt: TGTGCCAGCAGTCCCCCTGCCCATCTGGAGCCCCAGCATTTT; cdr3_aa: CASSPPAHLEPQHF
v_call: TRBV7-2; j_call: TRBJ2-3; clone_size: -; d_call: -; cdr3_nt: TGTGCCAGCAGCTTAACCGCAGATACGCAGTATTTT; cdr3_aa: CASSLTADTQYF
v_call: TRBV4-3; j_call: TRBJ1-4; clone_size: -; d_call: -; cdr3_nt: TGCGCCAGCACTGACCCGGGCCGTGGAGAACTGTTTTTT; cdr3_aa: CASTDPGRGELFF
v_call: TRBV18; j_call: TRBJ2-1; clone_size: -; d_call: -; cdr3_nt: TGTGCCAGCTCACAGAGAAACTCCTACAATGAGCAGTTCTTC; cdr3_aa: CASSQRNSYNEQFF
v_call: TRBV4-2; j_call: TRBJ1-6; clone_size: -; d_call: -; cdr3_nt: TGTGCCAGCAGCCAAGATCATTGGCCAACAAATTCACCCCTCCACTTT; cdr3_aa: CASSQDHWPTNSPLHF
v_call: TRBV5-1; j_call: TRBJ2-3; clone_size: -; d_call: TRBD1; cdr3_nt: TGCGCCAGCAGCCTAGGGACAGTCACAGATACGCAGTATTTT; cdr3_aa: CASSLGTVTDTQYF
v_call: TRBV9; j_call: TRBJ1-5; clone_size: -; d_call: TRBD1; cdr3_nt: TGTGCCAGCAGCCCGAGACAGGGGGATCAGCCCCAGCATTTT; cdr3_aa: CASSPRQGDQPQHF
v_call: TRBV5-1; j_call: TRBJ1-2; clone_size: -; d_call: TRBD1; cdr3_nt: TGCGCCAGCTTTGCCGGGACAGGGGGCCGTCAGGGTGGCTACACCTTC; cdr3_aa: CASFAGTGGRQGGYTF
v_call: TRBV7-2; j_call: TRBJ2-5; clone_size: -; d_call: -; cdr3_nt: TGTGCCAGCAGCCCCCGTATGTGGGAGACCCAGTACTTC; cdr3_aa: CASSPRMWETQYF
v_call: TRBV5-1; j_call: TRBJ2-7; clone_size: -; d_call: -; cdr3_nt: TGCGCCAGCAGCGCGAACTCCGCCACGGGGGAGCAGTACTTC; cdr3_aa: CASSANSATGEQYF
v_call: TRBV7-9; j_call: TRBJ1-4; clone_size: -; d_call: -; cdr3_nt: TGTGCCAGCAGCGAAAGTCGGGGGGCAACTAATGAAAAACTGTTTTTT; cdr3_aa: CASSESRGATNEKLFF
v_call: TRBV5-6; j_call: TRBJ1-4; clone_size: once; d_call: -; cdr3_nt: TGTGCCAGCAGCTTGCGGGGGGGTGCAACTAATGAAAAACTGTTTTTT; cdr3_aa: CASSLRGGATNEKLFF
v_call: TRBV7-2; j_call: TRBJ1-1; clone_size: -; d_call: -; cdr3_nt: TGTGCCAGCAGCTGGACAGTGCAGAACACTGAAGCTTTCTTT; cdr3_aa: CASSWTVQNTEAFF
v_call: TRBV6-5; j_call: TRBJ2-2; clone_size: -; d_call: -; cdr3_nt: TGTGCCAGCAGAGTACACTTGAACACCGGGGAGCTGTTTTTT; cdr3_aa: CASRVHLNTGELFF
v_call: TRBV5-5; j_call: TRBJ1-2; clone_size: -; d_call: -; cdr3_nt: TGTGCCAGCAACATCGGGGGTTTAAACTATGGCTACACCTTC; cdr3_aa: CASNIGGLNYGYTF
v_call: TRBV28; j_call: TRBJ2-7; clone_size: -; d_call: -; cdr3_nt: TGTGCCAGCAAAGACCCATACGAGCAGTACTTC; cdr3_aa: CASKDPYEQYF
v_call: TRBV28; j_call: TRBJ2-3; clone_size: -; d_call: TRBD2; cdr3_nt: TGTGCCAGCAGTCTGAGCGGGGGCTCAACAGATACGCAGTATTTT; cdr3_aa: CASSLSGGSTDTQYF
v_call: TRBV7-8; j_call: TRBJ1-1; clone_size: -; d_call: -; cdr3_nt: TGTGCCAGCGGGCTGAGGGGCACTGAAGCTTTCTTT; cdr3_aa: CASGLRGTEAFF
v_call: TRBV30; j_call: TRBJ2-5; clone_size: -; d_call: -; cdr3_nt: TGTGCCTGGAGCCCTGGACTTGCCCAGCAAGAGACCCAGTACTTC; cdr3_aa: CAWSPGLAQQETQYF
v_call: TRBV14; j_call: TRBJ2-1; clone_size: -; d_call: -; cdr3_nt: TGTGCCAGCAGCCGGGGACTCCCCTCCAACAATGAGCAGTTCTTC; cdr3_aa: CASSRGLPSNNEQFF
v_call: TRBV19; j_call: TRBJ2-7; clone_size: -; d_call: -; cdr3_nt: TGTGCCAGTAGTGGTACAGGGTACTCCTACGAGCAGTACTTC; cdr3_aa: CASSGTGYSYEQYF
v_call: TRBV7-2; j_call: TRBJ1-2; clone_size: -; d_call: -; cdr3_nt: TGTGCCAGCAGCTTATATGGATTTTATGGCTACACCTTC; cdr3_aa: CASSLYGFYGYTF
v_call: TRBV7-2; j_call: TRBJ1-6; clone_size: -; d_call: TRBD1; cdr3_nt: TGTGCCAGCAGCTTATGGGACAGGGTGGATAATTCACCCCTCCACTTT; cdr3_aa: CASSLWDRVDNSPLHF
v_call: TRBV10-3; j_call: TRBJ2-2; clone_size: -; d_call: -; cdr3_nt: TGTGCCATCAGTGACAGGGCCGGGGAGCTGTTTTTT; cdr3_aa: CAISDRAGELFF
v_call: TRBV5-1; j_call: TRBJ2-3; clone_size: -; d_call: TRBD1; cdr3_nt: TGCGCCAGCAGCCTAGGACAGGACACAGATACGCAGTATTTT; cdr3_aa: CASSLGQDTDTQYF
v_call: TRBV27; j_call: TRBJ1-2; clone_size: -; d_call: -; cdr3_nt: TGTGCCAGCAACCCCGCCCTCGGGCTGGGTGGCTACACCTTC; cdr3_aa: CASNPALGLGGYTF
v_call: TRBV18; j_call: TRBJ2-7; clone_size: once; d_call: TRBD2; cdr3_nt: TGTGCCAGCTCAGCACTAGCGGGAGCTGAGCAGTACTTC; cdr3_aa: CASSALAGAEQYF
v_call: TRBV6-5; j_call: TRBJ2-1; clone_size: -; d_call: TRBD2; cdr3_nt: TGTGCCACCCATAGCGGGAGCCCCTACAATGAGCAGTTCTTC; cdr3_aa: CATHSGSPYNEQFF
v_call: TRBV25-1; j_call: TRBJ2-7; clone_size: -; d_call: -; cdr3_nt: TGTGCCAGCAGTGAATTCCCGGTCAGCTCCTACGAGCAGTACTTC; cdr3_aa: CASSEFPVSSYEQYF
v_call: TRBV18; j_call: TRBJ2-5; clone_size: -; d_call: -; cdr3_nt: TGTGCCAGCTCAGAAGAGACTCGCACCCAAGAGACCCAGTACTTC; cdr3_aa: CASSEETRTQETQYF
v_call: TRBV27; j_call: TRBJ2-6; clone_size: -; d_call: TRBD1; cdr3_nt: TGTGCCAGCAGTTTAGTGGGGACAGGGGGCGCACCTGGGGCCAACGTCCTGACTTTC; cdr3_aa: CASSLVGTGGAPGANVLTF
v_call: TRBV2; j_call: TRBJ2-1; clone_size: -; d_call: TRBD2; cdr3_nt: TGTGCCAGCACACACAGCGGGGTCTACAATGAGCAGTTCTTC; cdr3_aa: CASTHSGVYNEQFF
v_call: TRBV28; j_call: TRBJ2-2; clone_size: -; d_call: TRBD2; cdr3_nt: TGTGCCAGCAGTGTACTAGCGGGGGAAAGGAGGGAGCTGTTTTTT; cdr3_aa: CASSVLAGERRELFF
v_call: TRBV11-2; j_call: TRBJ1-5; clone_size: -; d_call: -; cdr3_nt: TGTGCCAGCAGCCGCACCACAGGGATTCAGCCCCAGCATTTT; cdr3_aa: CASSRTTGIQPQHF
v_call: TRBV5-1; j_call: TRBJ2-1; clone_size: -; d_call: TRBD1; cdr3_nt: TGCGCCAGCAGCTTGGGAGGGGGCCGCAATGAGCAGTTCTTC; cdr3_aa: CASSLGGGRNEQFF
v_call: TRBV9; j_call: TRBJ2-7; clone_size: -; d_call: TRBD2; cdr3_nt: TGTGCCAGCAGGCCTAGCGGATCCTACGAGCAGTACTTC; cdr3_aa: CASRPSGSYEQYF
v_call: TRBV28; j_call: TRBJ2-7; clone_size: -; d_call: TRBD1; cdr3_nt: TGTGCCAGCAGGCGGACAGGCCTAAGCTCCTACGAGCAGTACTTC; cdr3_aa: CASRRTGLSSYEQYF
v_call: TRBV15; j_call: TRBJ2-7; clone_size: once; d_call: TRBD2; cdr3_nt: TGTGCCACCAGCAGAGATGAGGCGGGGGGCTACGAGCAGTACTTC; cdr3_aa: CATSRDEAGGYEQYF
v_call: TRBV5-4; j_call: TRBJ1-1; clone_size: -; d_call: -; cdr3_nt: TGTGCCAGCAGCTTGGCGAAGGGCATGAACACTGAAGCTTTCTTT; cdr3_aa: CASSLAKGMNTEAFF
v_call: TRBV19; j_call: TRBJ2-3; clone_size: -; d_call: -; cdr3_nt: TGTGCCACGGGACTGATTAGCACAGATACGCAGTATTTT; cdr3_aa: CATGLISTDTQYF
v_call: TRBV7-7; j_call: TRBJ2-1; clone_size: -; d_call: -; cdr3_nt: TGTGCCAGCAGCCCCGACAGCTACAATGAGCAGTTCTTC; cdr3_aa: CASSPDSYNEQFF
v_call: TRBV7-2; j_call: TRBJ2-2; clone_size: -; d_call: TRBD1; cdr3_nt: TGTGCCAGCAGCTCTCGACAGGGATGGGTCGGGGAGCTGTTTTTT; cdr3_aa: CASSSRQGWVGELFF
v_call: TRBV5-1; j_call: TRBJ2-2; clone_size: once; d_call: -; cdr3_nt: TGCGCCAGCAGGCCTAACGCGAACACCGGGGAGCTGTTTTTT; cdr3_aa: CASRPNANTGELFF
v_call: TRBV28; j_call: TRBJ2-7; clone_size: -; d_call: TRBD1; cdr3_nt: TGTGCCAGCAGTTTTGGTCAGGGGGCCCTCTACGAGCAGTACTTC; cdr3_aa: CASSFGQGALYEQYF
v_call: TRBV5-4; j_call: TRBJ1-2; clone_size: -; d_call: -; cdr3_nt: TGTGCCAGCAGCTGGGATGGGGCGGGCGGCTACACCTTC; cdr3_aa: CASSWDGAGGYTF
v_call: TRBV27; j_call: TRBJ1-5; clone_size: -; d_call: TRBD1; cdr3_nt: TGTGCCAGCAGTTTGTCGTGGACAGGCGTGAATCAGCCCCAGCATTTT; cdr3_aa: CASSLSWTGVNQPQHF
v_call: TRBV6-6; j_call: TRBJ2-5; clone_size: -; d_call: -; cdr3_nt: TGTGCCAGCAGTGGAGACTTGGAGACCCAGTACTTC; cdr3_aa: CASSGDLETQYF
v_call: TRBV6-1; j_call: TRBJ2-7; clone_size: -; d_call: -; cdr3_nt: TGTGCCAGCAGTGAAGCGGGATGGAGCGGCGAGCAGTACTTC; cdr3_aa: CASSEAGWSGEQYF
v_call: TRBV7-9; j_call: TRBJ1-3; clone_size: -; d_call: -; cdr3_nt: TGTGCCAGCAGCTTAGTTATTGGGACCGTGTCCTCTGGAAACACCATATATTTT; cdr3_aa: CASSLVIGTVSSGNTIYF